This entry is about one TCR beta chain. The antigen is undetermined. These data belong to a study of cytomegalovirus exposure and HLA in healthy donors. In the study overall: Earlier, some 170 million T cells were analyzed, and some 120 million unique TCR beta sequences were found among them. Study conclusions and caveats: Exclusion applied to some V segments, including TRBV6-2 and TRBV6-3, as they were indistinguishable. TCR beta V- and J-gene trimming, according to a later analysis, was linked to a missense DCLRE1C variant. Accurate predictions that matched the HLA-A and HLA-B alleles of most subjects were reportedly made from TCR beta sequences.

V gave up 5 bases and J gave up 10 bases; unmatched junction bases: 3. The CDR3 spans 13 residues. Germline V gene lookup returns CDR1 MDHEN and CDR2 SYDVKM. Use of 60 Vbeta and 13 Jbeta primers characterized the PCR. Assay used: immunoSEQ multiplex PCR; TCRdb lists only in-frame clones, some missing. The data show about 120,000 clones, approximately 65% seen once. This receptor was taken from a young man in good health and CMV-seronegative. The chain combines TRBV28 with TRBJ2-1, with 12 bases lining up with TRBD1. The sequenced material came from PBMCs. This CDR3 is CASSRDRGHEQFF. In DNA, the CDR3 is TGTGCCAGCAGTAGGGACAGGGGGCACGAGCAGTTCTTC.